A selection of T cell receptor beta chains follows, all from one sample in a study of radiotherapy plus CTLA-4 blockade in lung cancer. The method was immunoSEQ multiplex PCR; TCRdb's version includes in-frame clones alone and lacks a portion of them. Of some 80,000 clones listed, under 90% are singletons. Specimen: peripheral blood, collected from a patient treated with radiotherapy plus ipilimumab. The receptors were sampled from a human donor with non-small cell lung cancer who had stable disease on radiotherapy plus ipilimumab. Each CDR3 is given with its conserved first and last residue. The D gene is left open where the match is weak. Clone size, where shown, is once, few, many, or a class for clones that have expanded.

d_call	v_call	j_call	clone_size	cdr3_nt	cdr3_aa
-	TRBV11-2	TRBJ1-4	-	TGTGCCAGCAGCTTACAGGGAAATGAAAAACTGTTTTTT	CASSLQGNEKLFF
-	TRBV5-1	TRBJ2-7	-	TGCGCCAGCAGCCCTCTAGCGTCGGGTTCCTCCTACGAGCAGTACTTC	CASSPLASGSSYEQYF
-	TRBV30	TRBJ1-2	-	TGTGCCTGGGGTGGCCTTAGGGGCTACACCTTC	CAWGGLRGYTF
-	TRBV30	TRBJ1-1	-	TGTGCCTGGACCCCCCTGGGCACCCAGAACACTGAAGCTTTCTTT	CAWTPLGTQNTEAFF
-	TRBV14	TRBJ2-7	-	TGTGCCAGCAGCCCACGGCAGTTTATCTACGAGCAGTACTTC	CASSPRQFIYEQYF
-	TRBV13	TRBJ2-7	-	TGTGCCAGCAGCGCGGGGCAGGGCGACGAGCAGTACTTC	CASSAGQGDEQYF
-	TRBV2	TRBJ2-5	-	TGTGCCAGCAGTGAACAGCGGAGCCTGACGTCGGAGACCCAGTACTTC	CASSEQRSLTSETQYF
-	TRBV28	TRBJ2-1	-	TGTGCCAGCAGGTTAAGACCCTCCTACAATGAGCAGTTCTTC	CASRLRPSYNEQFF
-	TRBV7-9	TRBJ1-1	-	TGTGCCAGCAGCCCGCACACAGGAAGGAGACAAGCTTTCTTT	CASSPHTGRRQAFF
-	TRBV11-2	TRBJ1-4	-	TGTGCCAGCAGCTTAGAGGTCGAAAAACTGTTTTTT	CASSLEVEKLFF
-	TRBV7-9	TRBJ1-6	-	TGTGCCAGCAGCCCCGGGACCTATAATTCACCCCTCCACTTT	CASSPGTYNSPLHF
TRBD1	TRBV19	TRBJ2-1	-	TGTGCCAGTAGGAAGGACAGGGGGCGGGGTGAGCAGTTCTTC	CASRKDRGRGEQFF
-	TRBV5-1	TRBJ2-2	-	TGCGCCAGCAGCTTGACAGCGAACACCGGGGAGCTGTTTTTT	CASSLTANTGELFF
-	TRBV29-1	TRBJ2-7	-	TGCAGCGTTGAAACGACAGCTTACGAGCAGTACTTC	CSVETTAYEQYF
-	TRBV7-3	TRBJ2-1	-	TGTGCCAGCAGCTTAAAAAAGCAGGGTTTTGTGGGAACTGTGGGTGAGCAGTTCTTC	CASSLKKQGFVGTVGEQFF
-	TRBV28	TRBJ1-4	-	TGTGCCAGCAGTTTAGGTGGGGCGGCTAATGAAAAACTGTTTTTT	CASSLGGAANEKLFF
-	TRBV18	TRBJ1-1	-	TGTGCCAGCTCACTTGGGGGAGCTGAAGCTTTCTTT	CASSLGGAEAFF
TRBD1	TRBV28	TRBJ2-5	-	TGTGCCAGCACCCGGACAGGGGGCGCACAGACCCAGTACTTC	CASTRTGGAQTQYF
-	TRBV4-1	TRBJ1-2	-	TGCGCCAGCAGCCAAGATTCAGTGAACTATGGCTACACCTTC	CASSQDSVNYGYTF
TRBD2	TRBV7-9	TRBJ2-2	-	TGTGCCAGCATCACACTAGCGGGAGAAGGAGGGGAGCTGTTTTTT	CASITLAGEGGELFF
TRBD1	TRBV6-1	TRBJ2-5	-	TGTGCCAGCAGTGAAGCACCAGGGGGCGGAAAAGAGACCCAGTACTTC	CASSEAPGGGKETQYF
-	TRBV27	TRBJ2-5	-	TGTGCCAGCAGTTTTCGTGGCAGCTGGGAGACCCAGTACTTC	CASSFRGSWETQYF
TRBD1	TRBV5-6	TRBJ1-5	-	TGTGCCAGCAGCTTGACAGGGGGCAATCAGCCCCAGCATTTT	CASSLTGGNQPQHF
TRBD2	TRBV2	TRBJ2-2	once	TGTGCCAGCAGTGTTCTAGCGGGGTCCGGGGAGCTGTTTTTT	CASSVLAGSGELFF
-	TRBV10-2	TRBJ2-5	-	TGCGCCAGCAGTGCCACGGGGGTGGAGACCCAGTACTTC	CASSATGVETQYF
-	TRBV2	TRBJ1-5	few	TGTGCCAGCAGTAATACAGGGAGTTCACAGCCCCAGCATTTT	CASSNTGSSQPQHF
-	TRBV30	TRBJ2-5	-	TGTGCCTGGAGAGTTGCTAGGGCCCAGTACTTC	CAWRVARAQYF
-	TRBV10-2	TRBJ1-5	-	TGCGCCAGCAGCCCCGGGGGGGGGAGGTCCAATCAGCCCCAGCATTTT	CASSPGGGRSNQPQHF
TRBD2	TRBV7-9	TRBJ2-2	-	TGTGCCAGCAGCGGCGGGGGGCCGAACACCGGGGAGCTGTTTTTT	CASSGGGPNTGELFF
-	TRBV7-7	TRBJ2-5	-	TGTGCCAGCAGCTTGGCCTGGGCCACCGAAGAGACCCAGTACTTC	CASSLAWATEETQYF